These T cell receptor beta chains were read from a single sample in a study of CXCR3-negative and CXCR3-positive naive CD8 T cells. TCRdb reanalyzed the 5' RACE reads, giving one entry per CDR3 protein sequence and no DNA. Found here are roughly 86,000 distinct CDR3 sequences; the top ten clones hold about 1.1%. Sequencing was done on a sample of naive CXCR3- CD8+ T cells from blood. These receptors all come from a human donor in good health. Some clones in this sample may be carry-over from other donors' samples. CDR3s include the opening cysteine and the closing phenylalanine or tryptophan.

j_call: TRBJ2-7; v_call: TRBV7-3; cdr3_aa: CASSLTGQQTVYKQYF
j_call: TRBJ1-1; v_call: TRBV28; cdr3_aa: CASSYRGRLNTEAFF
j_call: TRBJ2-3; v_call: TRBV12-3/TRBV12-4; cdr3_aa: CASSLGSYTDTQYF
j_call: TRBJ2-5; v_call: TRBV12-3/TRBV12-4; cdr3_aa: CASSPTDRYQETQYF
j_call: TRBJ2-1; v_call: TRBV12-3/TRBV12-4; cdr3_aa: CASLGGHDNEQFF
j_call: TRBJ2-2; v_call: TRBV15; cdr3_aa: CATSQRDTGELFF
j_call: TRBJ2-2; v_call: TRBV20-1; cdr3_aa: CSARDTGGRDTGELFF
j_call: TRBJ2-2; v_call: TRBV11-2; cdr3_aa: CASSALNTGELFF
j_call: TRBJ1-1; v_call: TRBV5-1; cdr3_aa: CASSLAGERLEAFF
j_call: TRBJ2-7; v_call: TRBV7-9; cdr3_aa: CASSRGGGYEQYF
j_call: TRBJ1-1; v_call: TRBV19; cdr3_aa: CASSISRGTTEAFF
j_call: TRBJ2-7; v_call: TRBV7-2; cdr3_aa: CASSLDSGRGPYEQYF
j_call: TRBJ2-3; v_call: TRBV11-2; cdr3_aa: CASSQDGGTDTQYF
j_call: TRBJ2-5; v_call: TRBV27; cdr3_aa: CASSPATGVIQETQYF
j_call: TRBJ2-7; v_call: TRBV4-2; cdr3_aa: CASSQARTYEQYF
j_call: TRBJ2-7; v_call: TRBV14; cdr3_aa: CASSQDRGPYYEQYF
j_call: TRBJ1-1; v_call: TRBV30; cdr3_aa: CAWSDGTGGRCAF
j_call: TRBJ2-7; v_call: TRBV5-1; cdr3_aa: CASSLPDPYEQYF
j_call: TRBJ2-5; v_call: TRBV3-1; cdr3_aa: CASSQDLPGVQETQYF
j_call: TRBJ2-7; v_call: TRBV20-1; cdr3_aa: CSATTDGSSYEQYF